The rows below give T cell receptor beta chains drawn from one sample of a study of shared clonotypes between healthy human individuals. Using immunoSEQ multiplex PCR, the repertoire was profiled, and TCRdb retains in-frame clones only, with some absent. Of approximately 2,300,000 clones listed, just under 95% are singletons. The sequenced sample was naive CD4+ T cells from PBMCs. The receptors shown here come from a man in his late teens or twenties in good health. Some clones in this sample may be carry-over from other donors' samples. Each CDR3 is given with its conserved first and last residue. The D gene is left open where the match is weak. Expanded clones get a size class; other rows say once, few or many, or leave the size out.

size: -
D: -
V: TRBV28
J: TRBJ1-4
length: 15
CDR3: CASSNLKGWREKLFF
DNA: TGTGCCAGCAGCAACTTGAAGGGGTGGAGGGAAAAACTGTTTTTT

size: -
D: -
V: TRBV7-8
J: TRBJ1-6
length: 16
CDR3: CASSLDVPGSASPLHF
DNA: TGTGCCAGCAGCTTAGATGTTCCGGGGTCGGCTTCACCCCTCCACTTT

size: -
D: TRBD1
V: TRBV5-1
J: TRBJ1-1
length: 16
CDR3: CASRSGTGSMNTEAFF
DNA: TGCGCCAGCCGCTCCGGGACAGGGTCCATGAACACTGAAGCTTTCTTT

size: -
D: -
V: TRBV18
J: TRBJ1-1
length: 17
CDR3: CASSPPGLRGTNTEAFF
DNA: TGTGCCAGCTCACCACCCGGGTTAAGGGGGACGAACACTGAAGCTTTCTTT

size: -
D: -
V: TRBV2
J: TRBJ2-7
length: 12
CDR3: CASRTGIGEQYF
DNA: TGTGCCAGCAGAACAGGGATAGGCGAGCAGTACTTC

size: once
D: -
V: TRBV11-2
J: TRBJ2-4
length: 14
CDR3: CASSLVRAKNIQYF
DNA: TGTGCCAGCAGCTTAGTGAGAGCCAAAAACATTCAGTACTTC

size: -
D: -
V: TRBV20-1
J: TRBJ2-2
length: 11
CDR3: CSAPGTGELFF
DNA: TGCAGTGCCCCAGGAACCGGGGAGCTGTTTTTT

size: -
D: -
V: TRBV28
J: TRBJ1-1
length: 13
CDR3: CASSREAVTEAFF
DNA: TGTGCCAGCAGCCGAGAGGCAGTCACGGAGGCTTTCTTT

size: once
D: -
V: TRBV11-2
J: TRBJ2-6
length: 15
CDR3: CASRPAFSGANVLTF
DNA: TGTGCCAGCAGACCGGCCTTCTCTGGGGCCAACGTCCTGACTTTC

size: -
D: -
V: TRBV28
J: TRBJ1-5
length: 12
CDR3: CASTQGTSNEHF
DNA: TGTGCCAGCACGCAAGGGACCAGCAATGAGCATTTT

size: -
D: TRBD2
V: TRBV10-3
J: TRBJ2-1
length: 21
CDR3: CAIKKSIKKSLAGTSYNEQFF
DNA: TGTGCCATCAAAAAATCCATCAAAAAATCTCTAGCGGGAACCAGCTACAATGAGCAGTTCTTC

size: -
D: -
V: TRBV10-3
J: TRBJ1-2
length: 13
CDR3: CAISEPRDSGYTF
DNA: TGTGCCATCAGTGAGCCCAGGGACTCCGGCTACACCTTC

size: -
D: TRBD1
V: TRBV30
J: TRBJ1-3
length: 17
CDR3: CAWSGTGQGGSGNTIYF
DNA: TGTGCCTGGAGTGGAACCGGACAGGGTGGGTCTGGAAACACCATATATTTT

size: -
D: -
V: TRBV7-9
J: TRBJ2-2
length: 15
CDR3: CASRRDSTNTGELFF
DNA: TGTGCCAGCAGACGGGACTCCACCAACACCGGGGAGCTGTTTTTT

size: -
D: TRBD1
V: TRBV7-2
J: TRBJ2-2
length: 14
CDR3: CASSPQGAVGELFF
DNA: TGTGCCAGCAGTCCACAGGGGGCGGTCGGGGAGCTGTTTTTT

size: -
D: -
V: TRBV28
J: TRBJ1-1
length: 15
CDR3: CASSQLGFSDTEAFF
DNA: TGTGCCAGCAGCCAACTGGGGTTCTCGGACACTGAAGCTTTCTTT

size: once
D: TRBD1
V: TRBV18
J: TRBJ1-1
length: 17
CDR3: CASSLRTGRGMNTEAFF
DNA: TGTGCCAGCTCACTCCGGACAGGGAGAGGGATGAACACTGAAGCTTTCTTT

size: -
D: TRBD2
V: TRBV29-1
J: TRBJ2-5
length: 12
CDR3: CSGGRAQETQYF
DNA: TGCAGCGGTGGGAGGGCTCAAGAGACCCAGTACTTC

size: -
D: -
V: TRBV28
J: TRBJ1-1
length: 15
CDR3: CASSPGWGRNTEAFF
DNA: TGTGCCAGCAGTCCAGGCTGGGGAAGGAACACTGAAGCTTTCTTT

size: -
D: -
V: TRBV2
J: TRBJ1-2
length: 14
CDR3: CASGEQGSNYGYTF
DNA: TGTGCCAGCGGGGAGCAGGGGTCGAACTATGGCTACACCTTC

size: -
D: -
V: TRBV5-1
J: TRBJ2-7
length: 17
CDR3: CASSLGGTSGIRDEQYF
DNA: TGCGCCAGCAGCTTGGGCGGGACCTCGGGGATTAGGGACGAGCAGTACTTC

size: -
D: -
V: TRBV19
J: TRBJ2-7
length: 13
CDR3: CASSRREAYEQYF
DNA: TGTGCCAGTAGTCGGAGGGAGGCCTACGAGCAGTACTTC

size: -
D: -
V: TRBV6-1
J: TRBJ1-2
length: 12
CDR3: CASSVQVGGYTF
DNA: TGTGCCAGCAGTGTACAGGTCGGTGGCTACACCTTC

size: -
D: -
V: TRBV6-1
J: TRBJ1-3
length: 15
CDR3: CASSEPVQIGNTIYF
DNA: TGTGCCAGCAGCGAACCCGTGCAGATTGGAAACACCATATATTTT

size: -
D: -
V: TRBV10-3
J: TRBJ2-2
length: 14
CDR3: CAIRTNRGSGELFF
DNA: TGTGCCATCAGGACGAATAGGGGGTCGGGGGAGCTGTTTTTT

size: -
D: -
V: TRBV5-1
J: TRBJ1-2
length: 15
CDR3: CASSPGGGRDRGYTF
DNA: TGCGCCAGCAGCCCTGGGGGCGGACGCGATCGCGGCTACACCTTC

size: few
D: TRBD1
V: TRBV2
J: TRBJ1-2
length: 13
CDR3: CATSSGDSYGYTF
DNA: TGTGCCACCAGCAGCGGGGACAGCTATGGCTACACCTTC

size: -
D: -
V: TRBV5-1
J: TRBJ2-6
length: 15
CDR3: CASSFGSSGANVLTF
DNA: TGCGCCAGCAGCTTCGGGAGCTCTGGGGCCAACGTCCTGACTTTC

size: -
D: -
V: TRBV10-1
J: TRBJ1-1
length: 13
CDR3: CASSESPGQEAFF
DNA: TGCGCCAGCAGTGAGTCCCCAGGGCAGGAAGCTTTCTTT

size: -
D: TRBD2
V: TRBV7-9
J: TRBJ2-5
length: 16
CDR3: CASSLRRAGGRETQYF
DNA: TGTGCCAGCAGCTTACGACGAGCGGGAGGGCGAGAGACCCAGTACTTC

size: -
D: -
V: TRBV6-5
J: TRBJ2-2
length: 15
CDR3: CASSKGGTLTGELFF
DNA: TGTGCCAGCAGTAAAGGCGGGACACTCACCGGGGAGCTGTTTTTT

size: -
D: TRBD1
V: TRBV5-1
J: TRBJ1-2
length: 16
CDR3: CASSLEPGQEFYGYTF
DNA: TGCGCCAGCAGCTTAGAACCGGGACAGGAATTCTATGGCTACACCTTC

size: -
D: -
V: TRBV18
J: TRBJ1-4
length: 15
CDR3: CASSRIQGGDEKLFF
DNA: TGTGCCAGCTCACGAATACAGGGCGGGGATGAAAAACTGTTTTTT

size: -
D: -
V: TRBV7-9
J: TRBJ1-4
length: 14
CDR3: CASSPRGMTEKLFF
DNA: TGTGCCAGCAGCCCACGCGGCATGACTGAAAAACTGTTTTTT

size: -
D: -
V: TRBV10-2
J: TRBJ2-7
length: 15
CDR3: CASSEERGRRYEQYF
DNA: TGCGCCAGCAGTGAGGAACGGGGAAGACGCTACGAGCAGTACTTC

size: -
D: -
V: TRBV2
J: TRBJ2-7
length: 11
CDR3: CASSGYGEQYF
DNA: TGTGCCAGCAGTGGGTATGGCGAGCAGTACTTC

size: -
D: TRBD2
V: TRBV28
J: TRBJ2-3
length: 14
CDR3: CASMGLGGPDTQYF
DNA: TGTGCCAGCATGGGTCTGGGAGGGCCAGATACGCAGTATTTT

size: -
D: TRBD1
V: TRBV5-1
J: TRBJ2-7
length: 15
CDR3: CASSLAPDRAYEQYF
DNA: TGCGCCAGCAGCTTGGCGCCAGACAGGGCCTACGAGCAGTACTTC

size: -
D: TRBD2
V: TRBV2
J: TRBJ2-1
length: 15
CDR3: CASRPTSGPYNEQFF
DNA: TGTGCCAGCAGGCCAACTAGCGGACCCTACAATGAGCAGTTCTTC

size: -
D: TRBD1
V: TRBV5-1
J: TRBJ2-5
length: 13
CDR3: CASRTGSGETQYF
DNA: TGCGCCAGCAGGACAGGGAGTGGGGAGACCCAGTACTTC

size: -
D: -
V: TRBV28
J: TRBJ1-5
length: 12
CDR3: CASQPPHRPQHF
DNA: TGTGCCAGCCAACCCCCCCATAGGCCCCAGCATTTT

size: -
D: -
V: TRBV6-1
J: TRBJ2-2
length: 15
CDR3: CASSGPAQNTGELFF
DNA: TGTGCCAGCAGTGGTCCAGCACAGAACACCGGGGAGCTGTTTTTT

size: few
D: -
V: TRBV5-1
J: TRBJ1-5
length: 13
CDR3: CASSLEGTEPQHF
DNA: TGCGCCAGCAGCTTGGAGGGGACGGAGCCCCAGCATTTT

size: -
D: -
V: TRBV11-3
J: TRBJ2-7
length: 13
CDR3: CASSLGNSYEQYF
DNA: TGTGCCAGCAGCTTAGGAAACTCCTACGAGCAGTACTTC

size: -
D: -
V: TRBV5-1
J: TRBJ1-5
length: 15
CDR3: CASSLSGVGNQPQHF
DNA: TGCGCCAGCAGCTTGTCAGGGGTCGGCAATCAGCCCCAGCATTTT

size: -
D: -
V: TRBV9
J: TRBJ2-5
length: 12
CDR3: CASSGFQETQYF
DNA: TGTGCCAGCAGCGGGTTTCAAGAGACCCAGTACTTC

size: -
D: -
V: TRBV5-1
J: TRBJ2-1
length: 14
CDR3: CASSLGARGNEQFF
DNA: TGCGCCAGCAGCTTGGGGGCGAGGGGCAATGAGCAGTTCTTC

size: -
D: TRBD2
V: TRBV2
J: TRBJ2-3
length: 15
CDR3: CASSFGTRPTDTQYF
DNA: TGTGCCAGCAGTTTCGGGACTAGACCAACAGATACGCAGTATTTT

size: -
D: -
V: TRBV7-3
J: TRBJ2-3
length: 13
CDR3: CASSLSGADTQYF
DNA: TGTGCCAGCAGCTTAAGTGGGGCAGATACGCAGTATTTT

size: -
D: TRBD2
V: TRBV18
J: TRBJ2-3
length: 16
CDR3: CASSPNPAGAGDTQYF
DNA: TGTGCCAGCTCACCGAACCCGGCGGGAGCGGGCGATACGCAGTATTTT

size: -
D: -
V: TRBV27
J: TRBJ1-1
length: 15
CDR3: CASSSHTVWNTEAFF
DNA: TGTGCCAGCAGTTCCCACACAGTCTGGAACACTGAAGCTTTCTTT